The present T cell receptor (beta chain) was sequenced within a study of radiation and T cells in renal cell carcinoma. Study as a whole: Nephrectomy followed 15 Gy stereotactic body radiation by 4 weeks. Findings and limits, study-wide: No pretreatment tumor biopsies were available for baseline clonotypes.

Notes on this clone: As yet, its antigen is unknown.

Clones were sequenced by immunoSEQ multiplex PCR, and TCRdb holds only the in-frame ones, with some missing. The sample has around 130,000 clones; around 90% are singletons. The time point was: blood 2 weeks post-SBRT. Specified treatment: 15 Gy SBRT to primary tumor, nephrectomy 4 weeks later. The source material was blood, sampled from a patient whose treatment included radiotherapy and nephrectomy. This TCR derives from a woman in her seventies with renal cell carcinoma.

CDR3 sequence reads: CASNPGQGSTTEAFF. CDR3 sequence (DNA): TGTGCCAGTAACCCAGGACAGGGGTCGACCACTGAAGCTTTCTTT. The chain combines TRBV19 with TRBJ1-1; 9 positions agree with TRBD1. This CDR3 is built from 15 residues. Unmatched junction bases numbered 10, after V lost 7 bases and J lost 4 bases. From germline, CDR1 is LNHDA and CDR2 SQIVND (reference sequence).